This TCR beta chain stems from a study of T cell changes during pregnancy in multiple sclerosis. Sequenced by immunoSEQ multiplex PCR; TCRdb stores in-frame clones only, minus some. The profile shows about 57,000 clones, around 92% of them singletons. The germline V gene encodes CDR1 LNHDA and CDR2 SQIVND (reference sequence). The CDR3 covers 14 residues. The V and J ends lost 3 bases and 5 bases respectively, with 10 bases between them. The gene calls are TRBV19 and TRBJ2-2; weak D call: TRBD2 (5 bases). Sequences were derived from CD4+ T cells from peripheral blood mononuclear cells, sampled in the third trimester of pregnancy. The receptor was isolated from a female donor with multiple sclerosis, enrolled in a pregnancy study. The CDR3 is CASSIFGITGELFF. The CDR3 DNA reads TGTGCCAGTAGTATTTTCGGGATAACCGGGGAGCTGTTTTTT.